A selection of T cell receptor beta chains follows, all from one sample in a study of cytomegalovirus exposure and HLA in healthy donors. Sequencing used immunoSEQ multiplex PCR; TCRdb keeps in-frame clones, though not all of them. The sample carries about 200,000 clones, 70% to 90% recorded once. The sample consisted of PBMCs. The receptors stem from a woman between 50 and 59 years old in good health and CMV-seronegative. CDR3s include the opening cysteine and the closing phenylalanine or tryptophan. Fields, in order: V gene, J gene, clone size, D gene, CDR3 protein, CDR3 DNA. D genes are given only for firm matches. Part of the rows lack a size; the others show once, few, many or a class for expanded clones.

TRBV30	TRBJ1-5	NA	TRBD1	CAWSGGQTSNQPQHF	TGTGCCTGGAGTGGGGGACAGACTAGCAATCAGCCCCAGCATTTT
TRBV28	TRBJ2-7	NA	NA	CASSLIGRGEQYF	TGTGCCAGCAGTTTAATCGGTAGGGGCGAGCAGTACTTC
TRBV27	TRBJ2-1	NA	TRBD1	CASSESGTGSYNEQFF	TGTGCCAGCAGTGAATCCGGGACAGGCTCCTACAATGAGCAGTTCTTC
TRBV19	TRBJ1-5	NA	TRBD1	CASRGTGEGSQPQHF	TGTGCCAGTAGAGGGACAGGGGAGGGAAGTCAGCCCCAGCATTTT
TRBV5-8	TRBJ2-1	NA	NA	CASSRTGSSYNEQFF	TGTGCCAGCAGCCGAACAGGGAGCTCCTACAATGAGCAGTTCTTC
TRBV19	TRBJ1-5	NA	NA	CASRLAPGGQPQHF	TGTGCCAGTAGACTCGCACCTGGCGGGCAGCCCCAGCATTTT
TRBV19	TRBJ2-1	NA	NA	CASSISSSYNEQFF	TGTGCCAGTAGTATTTCGAGCTCCTACAATGAGCAGTTCTTC
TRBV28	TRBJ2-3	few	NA	CASSLSGTPPTDTQYF	TGTGCCAGCAGTTTGTCCGGGACTCCACCCACAGATACGCAGTATTTT
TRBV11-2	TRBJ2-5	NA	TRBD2	CASSLTGGQETQYF	TGTGCCAGCAGCCTAACGGGAGGGCAGGAGACCCAGTACTTC
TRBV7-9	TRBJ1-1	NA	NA	CASSWGETMNTEAFF	TGTGCCAGCAGCTGGGGGGAGACCATGAACACTGAAGCTTTCTTT
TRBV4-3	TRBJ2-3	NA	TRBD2	CASSQNEGVLAELGYF	TGCGCCAGCAGCCAAAACGAAGGGGTACTAGCGGAATTGGGGTATTTT
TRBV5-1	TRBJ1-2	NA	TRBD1	CASSLGTGVNYGYTF	TGCGCCAGCAGCTTGGGGACAGGGGTTAACTATGGCTACACCTTC
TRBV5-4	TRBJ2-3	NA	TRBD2	CASSFTSGIRTDTQYF	TGTGCCAGCAGCTTCACTAGCGGGATTCGCACAGATACGCAGTATTTT
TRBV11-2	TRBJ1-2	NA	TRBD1	CASSLGDSANYGYTF	TGTGCCAGCAGCTTAGGGGACAGCGCTAACTATGGCTACACCTTC
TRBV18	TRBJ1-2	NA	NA	CASSPGGLVSGYTF	TGTGCCAGCTCACCGGGAGGGCTAGTTTCTGGCTACACCTTC
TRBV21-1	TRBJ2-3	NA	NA	CASSPRERPRDTQYF	TGTGCCAGCAGTCCGCGTGAACGTCCCCGAGATACGCAGTATTTT
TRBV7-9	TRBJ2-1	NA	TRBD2	CASSLIAGGNNNEQFF	TGTGCCAGCAGCTTAATAGCGGGAGGAAATAACAATGAGCAGTTCTTC
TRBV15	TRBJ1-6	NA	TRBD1	CATSRKGQFNSPLHF	TGTGCCACCAGCAGAAAGGGACAGTTTAATTCACCCCTCCACTTT
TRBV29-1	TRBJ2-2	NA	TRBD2	CSALTSGTSTGELFF	TGCAGCGCACTGACTAGCGGGACTTCTACGGGGGAGCTGTTTTTT
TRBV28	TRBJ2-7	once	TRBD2	CASNLSGRASPEQYF	TGTGCCAGCAACCTTAGCGGGAGGGCCTCCCCCGAGCAGTACTTC
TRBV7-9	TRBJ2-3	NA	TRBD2	CASSLALIVTSGTDTQYF	TGTGCCAGCAGCTTAGCGCTAATTGTGACTAGCGGGACAGATACGCAGTATTTT
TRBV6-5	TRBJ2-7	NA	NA	CASSYGLGPYEQYF	TGTGCCAGCAGTTACGGGTTGGGGCCGTACGAGCAGTACTTC
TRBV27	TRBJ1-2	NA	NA	CASSPLTGNYGYTF	TGTGCCAGCAGTCCTCTTACAGGGAACTATGGCTACACCTTC
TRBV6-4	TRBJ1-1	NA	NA	CASSFKQVLPNTEAFF	TGTGCCAGCAGTTTCAAGCAGGTCCTACCGAACACTGAAGCTTTCTTT
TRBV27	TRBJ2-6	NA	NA	CASSGPSGANVLTF	TGTGCCAGCTCAGGGCCCTCTGGGGCCAACGTCCTGACTTTC